This T cell receptor (beta chain) was found in a study of cytomegalovirus exposure and HLA in healthy donors. Looking at the study overall: Across 300 to 400 genotyped donors, 81% landed in the Caucasian-associated ancestry cluster. The study's findings and limits: One later analysis reportedly identified an Asian-associated ancestry cluster that showed fewer N-insertions than the approximately 700-donor mean. A later analysis linked around 15,000 TCR beta sequences to HLA alleles at 0.05 false discovery rate.

The PCR contained 60 Vbeta and 13 Jbeta primers. The data were produced by immunoSEQ multiplex PCR, yet TCRdb's version contains in-frame clones alone and is incomplete. The sample holds 200,000 to 250,000 clones, 70% to 85% seen once. This clone was seen once. The antigen is unknown. Though probably carrying unrecorded immune exposures, donors were nominally healthy at sampling. The CDR3 spans 14 residues. The chain links TRBV12-1 to TRBJ1-3; TRBD1, the table's D call, lacks a check against the DNA. TRBV12-1 is a pseudogene. The TCR comes from a girl aged 2 to 10 in good health and CMV-seronegative. Sequenced input: PBMCs. For the CDR3, the DNA is TGTGCCAGCAGCTTGACAGGGGTTGGTCTCACCATATATTTT. Residues: CASSLTGVGLTIYF.